This is a list of T cell receptor beta chains from one sample in a study of shared clonotypes between healthy human individuals. Using immunoSEQ multiplex PCR, the repertoire was profiled, and TCRdb retains in-frame clones only, with some absent. The data hold roughly 1.4 million clones, with approximately 98.5% observed a single time. The material sequenced was naive CD4+ T cells sorted from blood. The receptors shown here come from a man between 25 and 39 years old in good health. CDR3s include the opening cysteine and the closing phenylalanine or tryptophan. The order of the fields is V gene, D gene, J gene, clone size, CDR3 protein, CDR3 DNA. The D gene is left open where the match is weak. Clone size appears in some rows only: once, few, many, or a class for an expanded clone.

V: TRBV5-1; D: .; J: TRBJ2-1; size: .; CDR3: CASSLGGVIGDEQFF; DNA: TGCGCCAGCAGCTTGGGCGGGGTTATTGGGGATGAGCAGTTCTTC
V: TRBV7-2; D: TRBD2; J: TRBJ2-3; size: .; CDR3: CASSLFLGLAGNTDTQYF; DNA: TGTGCCAGCAGCTTATTTCTGGGACTAGCGGGAAACACAGATACGCAGTATTTT
V: TRBV9; D: TRBD2; J: TRBJ2-2; size: .; CDR3: CASSKTGGTSGSTGELFF; DNA: TGTGCCAGCAGCAAGACAGGGGGGACTAGCGGGAGCACCGGGGAGCTGTTTTTT
V: TRBV19; D: TRBD1; J: TRBJ1-4; size: .; CDR3: CASSDRLVEKLFF; DNA: TGTGCATCCTCGGACAGGCTTGTTGAAAAACTGTTTTTT
V: TRBV5-6; D: .; J: TRBJ2-7; size: .; CDR3: CASSGGTLNEQYF; DNA: TGTGCCAGCAGCGGGGGGACTTTGAACGAGCAGTACTTC
V: TRBV10-1; D: .; J: TRBJ1-2; size: .; CDR3: CASSSVPDYGYTF; DNA: TGCGCCAGCAGTTCAGTTCCCGACTATGGCTACACCTTC
V: TRBV6-6; D: .; J: TRBJ2-7; size: .; CDR3: CASSYSAQGEQYF; DNA: TGTGCCAGCAGTTACTCGGCCCAAGGGGAGCAGTACTTC
V: TRBV4-3; D: .; J: TRBJ2-7; size: .; CDR3: CASSHRSGVSYEQYF; DNA: TGCGCCAGCAGCCACAGGTCGGGAGTTTCCTACGAGCAGTACTTC
V: TRBV7-7; D: .; J: TRBJ2-2; size: .; CDR3: CASRPQRDGGELFF; DNA: TGTGCCAGCAGACCACAACGGGATGGCGGGGAGCTGTTTTTT
V: TRBV9; D: TRBD1; J: TRBJ2-7; size: .; CDR3: CASSVGTGGTYEQYF; DNA: TGTGCCAGCAGCGTAGGGACAGGGGGGACCTACGAGCAGTACTTC
V: TRBV6-5; D: .; J: TRBJ1-1; size: .; CDR3: CASSYSPVNTEAFF; DNA: TGTGCCAGCAGTTACTCCCCGGTGAACACTGAAGCTTTCTTT
V: TRBV28; D: .; J: TRBJ2-7; size: once; CDR3: CASSPRQSSYEQYF; DNA: TGTGCCAGCAGTCCACGACAGTCCTCCTACGAGCAGTACTTC
V: TRBV6-6; D: .; J: TRBJ2-3; size: .; CDR3: CASSSDLDTQYF; DNA: TGTGCCAGCAGTTCCGACTTGGATACGCAGTATTTT
V: TRBV29-1; D: TRBD1; J: TRBJ2-7; size: .; CDR3: CSVVSPGTAYEQYF; DNA: TGCAGCGTTGTGTCGCCCGGGACAGCCTACGAGCAGTACTTC
V: TRBV4-2; D: .; J: TRBJ1-1; size: once; CDR3: CASSQVPGPGLMNTEAFF; DNA: TGTGCCAGCAGCCAAGTCCCCGGACCAGGGCTCATGAACACTGAAGCTTTCTTT
V: TRBV18; D: .; J: TRBJ2-1; size: .; CDR3: CASSLWWREEAYNEQFF; DNA: TGTGCCAGCTCACTGTGGTGGAGGGAGGAGGCTTACAATGAGCAGTTCTTC
V: TRBV11-2; D: .; J: TRBJ2-7; size: .; CDR3: CASSYTRDSYEQYF; DNA: TGTGCCAGCAGCTACACGCGGGATTCCTACGAGCAGTACTTC
V: TRBV29-1; D: TRBD1; J: TRBJ2-7; size: .; CDR3: CSVVDDRGGEQYF; DNA: TGCAGCGTTGTAGACGACAGGGGCGGCGAGCAGTACTTC
V: TRBV27; D: .; J: TRBJ2-3; size: .; CDR3: CASSMGSLTGTQYF; DNA: TGTGCCAGCAGTATGGGGTCCCTCACGGGTACGCAGTATTTT
V: TRBV28; D: .; J: TRBJ1-5; size: .; CDR3: CASSLYRQPQHF; DNA: TGTGCCAGCAGTTTATACCGCCAGCCCCAGCATTTT
V: TRBV5-5; D: TRBD1; J: TRBJ2-5; size: .; CDR3: CASSLGTGGAETQYF; DNA: TGTGCCAGCAGCTTGGGGACAGGGGGCGCGGAGACCCAGTACTTC
V: TRBV18; D: TRBD2; J: TRBJ2-1; size: .; CDR3: CASSPIASGKNEQFF; DNA: TGTGCCAGCTCACCTATAGCTAGCGGGAAAAATGAGCAGTTCTTC
V: TRBV5-4; D: .; J: TRBJ2-1; size: once; CDR3: CASSRPGVDAQFF; DNA: TGTGCCAGCAGCAGACCCGGGGTAGATGCGCAGTTCTTC
V: TRBV4-3; D: TRBD1; J: TRBJ2-1; size: .; CDR3: CASSQGPGTASYNEQFF; DNA: TGCGCCAGCAGCCAAGGTCCGGGGACAGCCTCCTACAATGAGCAGTTCTTC
V: TRBV9; D: TRBD2; J: TRBJ2-2; size: .; CDR3: CASSIGLAELANTGELFF; DNA: TGTGCCAGCAGCATAGGACTAGCGGAGCTCGCGAACACCGGGGAGCTGTTTTTT
V: TRBV7-2; D: .; J: TRBJ1-2; size: .; CDR3: CASSGGSPNPNYGYTF; DNA: TGTGCCAGCAGCGGTGGGTCTCCGAACCCTAACTATGGCTACACCTTC
V: TRBV9; D: TRBD1; J: TRBJ2-5; size: .; CDR3: CASSVTGQGWGPQETQYF; DNA: TGTGCCAGCAGCGTAACGGGACAGGGATGGGGGCCGCAAGAGACCCAGTACTTC
V: TRBV7-9; D: TRBD1; J: TRBJ1-2; size: .; CDR3: CASNSDRDIIFYGYTF; DNA: TGTGCCAGCAACTCAGACAGGGACATCATATTCTATGGCTACACCTTC
V: TRBV28; D: TRBD2; J: TRBJ2-7; size: .; CDR3: CASNRPGGSSYEQYF; DNA: TGTGCCAGCAACCGACCTGGCGGGAGCTCCTACGAGCAGTACTTC
V: TRBV2; D: TRBD2; J: TRBJ2-3; size: .; CDR3: CASRLGLAGVGDTQYF; DNA: TGTGCCAGCAGATTAGGACTAGCGGGAGTTGGAGATACGCAGTATTTT
V: TRBV29-1; D: .; J: TRBJ1-2; size: .; CDR3: CSVQDGPNYGYTF; DNA: TGCAGCGTTCAGGACGGACCTAACTATGGCTACACCTTC
V: TRBV11-2; D: .; J: TRBJ2-2; size: .; CDR3: CASSSTGTGELFF; DNA: TGTGCCAGCAGCTCCACAGGTACCGGGGAGCTGTTTTTT
V: TRBV7-9; D: .; J: TRBJ1-4; size: .; CDR3: CASSLGQGGEKLFF; DNA: TGTGCCAGCAGCTTAGGCCAGGGAGGTGAAAAACTGTTTTTT
V: TRBV25-1; D: .; J: TRBJ1-1; size: once; CDR3: CASSGVGGNTEAFF; DNA: TGTGCCAGCAGTGGAGTAGGGGGGAACACTGAAGCTTTCTTT
V: TRBV11-3; D: .; J: TRBJ2-7; size: once; CDR3: CASSSRVAGEQYF; DNA: TGTGCCAGCAGCTCAAGAGTGGCGGGCGAGCAGTACTTC
V: TRBV7-2; D: .; J: TRBJ2-7; size: .; CDR3: CASSRTLSAYEQYF; DNA: TGTGCCAGCAGCAGGACCCTTTCCGCCTACGAGCAGTACTTC
V: TRBV5-4; D: .; J: TRBJ1-1; size: .; CDR3: CASSLVGGDTEAFF; DNA: TGTGCCAGCAGCTTGGTTGGGGGCGACACTGAAGCTTTCTTT
V: TRBV27; D: .; J: TRBJ2-2; size: .; CDR3: CASTRIRGLNTGELFF; DNA: TGTGCCAGTACCCGCATCCGGGGCTTGAACACCGGGGAGCTGTTTTTT
V: TRBV6-6; D: TRBD1; J: TRBJ1-4; size: .; CDR3: CASSSPGGARKKLFF; DNA: TGTGCCAGCAGTAGCCCAGGGGGCGCTAGGAAAAAACTGTTTTTT
V: TRBV4-3; D: TRBD2; J: TRBJ2-1; size: .; CDR3: CASSQDPLAGRYNEQFF; DNA: TGCGCCAGCAGCCAAGACCCACTAGCGGGACGCTACAATGAGCAGTTCTTC
V: TRBV5-1; D: TRBD1; J: TRBJ2-5; size: .; CDR3: CASSTGTGGQETQYF; DNA: TGCGCCAGCAGCACCGGGACAGGGGGTCAAGAGACCCAGTACTTC
V: TRBV4-1; D: TRBD2; J: TRBJ2-1; size: .; CDR3: CASNQGLAHSNEQFF; DNA: TGCGCCAGCAACCAAGGACTAGCTCACAGCAATGAGCAGTTCTTC
V: TRBV18; D: .; J: TRBJ2-5; size: once; CDR3: CASSPLSGVQETQYF; DNA: TGTGCCAGCTCACCACTATCGGGGGTCCAAGAGACCCAGTACTTC
V: TRBV7-2; D: .; J: TRBJ2-2; size: .; CDR3: CASSLASTGSTGELFF; DNA: TGTGCCAGCAGCTTAGCTTCGACCGGGTCCACCGGGGAGCTGTTTTTT
V: TRBV5-1; D: .; J: TRBJ2-2; size: .; CDR3: CASNKDSGELFF; DNA: TGCGCCAGCAATAAAGACAGCGGGGAGCTGTTTTTT
V: TRBV9; D: TRBD1; J: TRBJ2-7; size: few; CDR3: CASSYGQGNYEQYF; DNA: TGTGCCAGCAGCTACGGACAGGGAAACTACGAGCAGTACTTC
V: TRBV7-9; D: .; J: TRBJ2-7; size: .; CDR3: CASSLGPGISYEQYF; DNA: TGTGCCAGCAGCTTAGGTCCAGGGATCTCCTACGAGCAGTACTTC
V: TRBV10-3; D: TRBD1; J: TRBJ1-1; size: once; CDR3: CAISELPGGTEAFF; DNA: TGTGCCATCAGTGAATTACCAGGGGGAACTGAAGCTTTCTTT
V: TRBV29-1; D: .; J: TRBJ1-2; size: .; CDR3: CSVQNGAYGYTF; DNA: TGCAGCGTCCAGAACGGCGCCTATGGCTACACCTTC
V: TRBV18; D: .; J: TRBJ1-1; size: .; CDR3: CASSPLGPQNTEAFF; DNA: TGTGCCAGCTCACCATTAGGCCCCCAGAACACTGAAGCTTTCTTT